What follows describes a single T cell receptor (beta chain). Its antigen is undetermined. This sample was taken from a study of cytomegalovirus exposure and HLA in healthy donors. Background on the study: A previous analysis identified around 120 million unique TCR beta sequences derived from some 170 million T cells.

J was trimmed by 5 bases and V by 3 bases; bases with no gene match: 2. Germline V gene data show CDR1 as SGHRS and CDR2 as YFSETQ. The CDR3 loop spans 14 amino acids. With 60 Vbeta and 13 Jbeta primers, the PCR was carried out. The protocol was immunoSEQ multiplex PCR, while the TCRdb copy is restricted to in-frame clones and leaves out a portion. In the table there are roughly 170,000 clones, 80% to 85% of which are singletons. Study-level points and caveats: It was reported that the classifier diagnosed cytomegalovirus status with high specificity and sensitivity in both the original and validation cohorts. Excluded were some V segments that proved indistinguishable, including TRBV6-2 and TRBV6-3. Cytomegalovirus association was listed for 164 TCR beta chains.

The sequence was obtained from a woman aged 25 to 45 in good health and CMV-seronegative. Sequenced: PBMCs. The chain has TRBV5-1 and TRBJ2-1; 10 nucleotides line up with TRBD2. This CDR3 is CASSWTSGDNEQFF. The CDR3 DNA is TGCGCCAGCAGCTGGACTAGCGGAGACAATGAGCAGTTCTTC.